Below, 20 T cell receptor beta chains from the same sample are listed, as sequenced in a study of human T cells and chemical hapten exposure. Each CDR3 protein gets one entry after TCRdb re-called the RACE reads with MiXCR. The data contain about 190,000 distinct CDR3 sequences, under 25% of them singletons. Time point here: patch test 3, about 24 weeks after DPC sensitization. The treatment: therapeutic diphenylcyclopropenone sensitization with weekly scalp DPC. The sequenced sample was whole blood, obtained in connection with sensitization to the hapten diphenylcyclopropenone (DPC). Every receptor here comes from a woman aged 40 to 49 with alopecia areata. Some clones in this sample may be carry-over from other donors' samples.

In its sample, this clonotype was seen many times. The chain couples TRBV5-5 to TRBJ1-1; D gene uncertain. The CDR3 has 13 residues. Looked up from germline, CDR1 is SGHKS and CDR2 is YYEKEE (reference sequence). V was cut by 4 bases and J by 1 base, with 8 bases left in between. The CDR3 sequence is CASSITANTEAFF. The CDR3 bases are TGTGCCAGCAGCATCACAGCGAACACTGAAGCTTTCTTT.

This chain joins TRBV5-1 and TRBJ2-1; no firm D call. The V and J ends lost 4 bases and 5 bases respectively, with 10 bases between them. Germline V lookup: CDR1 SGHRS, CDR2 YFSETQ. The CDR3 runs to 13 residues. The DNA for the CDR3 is TGCGCCAGCAGCCCTCAGGAAAACAATGAGCAGTTCTTC. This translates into CASSPQENNEQFF.

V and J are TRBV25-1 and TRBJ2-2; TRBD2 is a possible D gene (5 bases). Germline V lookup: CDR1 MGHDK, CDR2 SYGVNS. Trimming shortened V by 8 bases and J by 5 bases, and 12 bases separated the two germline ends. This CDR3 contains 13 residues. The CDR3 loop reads CASGSLGTGELFF. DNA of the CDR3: TGTGCCAGCGGGAGCTTAGGAACCGGGGAGCTGTTTTTT.

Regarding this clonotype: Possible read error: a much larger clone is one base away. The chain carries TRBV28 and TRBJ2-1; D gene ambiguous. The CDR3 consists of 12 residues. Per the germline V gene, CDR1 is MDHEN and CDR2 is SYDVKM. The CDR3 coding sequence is TGTGTCAGCAGACGTCTCGTGAGTGAGCAGTTCTTC. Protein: CVSRRLVSEQFF. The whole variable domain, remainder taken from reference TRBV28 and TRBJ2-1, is DVKVTQSSRYLVKRTGEKVFLECVQDMDHENMFWYRQDPGLGLRLIYFSYDVKMKEKGDIPEGYSVSREKKERFSLILESASTNQTSMYLCVSRRLVSEQFFGPGTRLTVL.

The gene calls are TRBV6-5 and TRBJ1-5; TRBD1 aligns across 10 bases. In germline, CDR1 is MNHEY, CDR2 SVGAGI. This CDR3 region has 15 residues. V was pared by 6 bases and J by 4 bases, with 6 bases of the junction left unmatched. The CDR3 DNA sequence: TGTGCCAGCAGGGCGAGGGGACAGGGGAATCAGCCCCAGCATTTT. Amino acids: CASRARGQGNQPQHF.

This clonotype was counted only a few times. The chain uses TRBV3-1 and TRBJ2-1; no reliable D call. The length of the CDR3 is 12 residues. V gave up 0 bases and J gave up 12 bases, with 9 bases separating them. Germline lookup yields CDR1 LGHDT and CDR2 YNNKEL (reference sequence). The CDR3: CASSQDSQRQFF. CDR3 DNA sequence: TGTGCCAGCAGCCAAGATTCCCAGCGGCAGTTCTTC.

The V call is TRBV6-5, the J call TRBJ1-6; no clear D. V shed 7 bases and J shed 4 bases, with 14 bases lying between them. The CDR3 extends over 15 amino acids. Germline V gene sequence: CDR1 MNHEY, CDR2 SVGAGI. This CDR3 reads CASTPRTGYNSPLHF. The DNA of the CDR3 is TGTGCCAGCACCCCTAGGACGGGATATAATTCACCCCTCCACTTT.

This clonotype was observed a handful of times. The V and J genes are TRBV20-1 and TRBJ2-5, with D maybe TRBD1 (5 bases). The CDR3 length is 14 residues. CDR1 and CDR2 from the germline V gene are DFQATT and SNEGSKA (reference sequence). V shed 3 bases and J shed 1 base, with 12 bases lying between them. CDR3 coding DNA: TGCAGTGCTAGTTTTCAGGGTGGCCAAGAGACCCAGTACTTC. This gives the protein CSASFQGGQETQYF.

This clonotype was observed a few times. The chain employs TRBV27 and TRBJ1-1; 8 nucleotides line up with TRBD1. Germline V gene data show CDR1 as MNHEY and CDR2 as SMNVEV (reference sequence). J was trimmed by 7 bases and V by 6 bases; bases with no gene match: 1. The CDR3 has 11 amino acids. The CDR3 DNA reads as TGTGCCAGCAGGGACAGGGTTGAAGCTTTCTTT. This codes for CASRDRVEAFF.

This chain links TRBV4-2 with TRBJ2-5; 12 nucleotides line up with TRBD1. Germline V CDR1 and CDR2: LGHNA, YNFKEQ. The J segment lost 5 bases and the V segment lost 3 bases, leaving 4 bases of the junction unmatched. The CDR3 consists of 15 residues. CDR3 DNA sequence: TGTGCCAGCAGCCAGGGGACAGGGGGCAGGGAGACCCAGTACTTC. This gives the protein CASSQGTGGRETQYF.

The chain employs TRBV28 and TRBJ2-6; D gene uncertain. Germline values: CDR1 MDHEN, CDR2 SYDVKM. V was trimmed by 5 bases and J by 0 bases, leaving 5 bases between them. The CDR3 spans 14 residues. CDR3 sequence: CASSSSSGANVLTF. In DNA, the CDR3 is TGTGCCAGCAGTAGTAGCTCTGGGGCCAACGTCCTGACTTTC.

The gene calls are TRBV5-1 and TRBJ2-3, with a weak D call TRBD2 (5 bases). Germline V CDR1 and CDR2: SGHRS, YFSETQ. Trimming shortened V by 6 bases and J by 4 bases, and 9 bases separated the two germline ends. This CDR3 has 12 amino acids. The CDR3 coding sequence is TGCGCCAGCAACGGGGAATCAGATACGCAGTATTTT. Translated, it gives CASNGESDTQYF. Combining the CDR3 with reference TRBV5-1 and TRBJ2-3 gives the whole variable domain KAGVTQTPRYLIKTRGQQVTLSCSPISGHRSVSWYQQTPGQGLQFLFEYFSETQRNKGNFPGRFSGRQFSNSRSEMNVSTLELGDSALYLCASNGESDTQYFGPGTRLTVL.

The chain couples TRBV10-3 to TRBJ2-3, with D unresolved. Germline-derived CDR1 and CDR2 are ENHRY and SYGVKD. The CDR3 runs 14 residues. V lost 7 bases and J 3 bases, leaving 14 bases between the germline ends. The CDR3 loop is CAITQEGRTDTQYF. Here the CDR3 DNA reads TGTGCCATCACTCAGGAAGGAAGGACAGATACGCAGTATTTT.

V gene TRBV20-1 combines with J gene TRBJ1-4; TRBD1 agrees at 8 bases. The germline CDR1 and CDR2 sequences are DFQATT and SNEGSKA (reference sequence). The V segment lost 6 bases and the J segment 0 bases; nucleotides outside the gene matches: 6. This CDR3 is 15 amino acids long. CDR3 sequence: CSARGQDATNEKLFF. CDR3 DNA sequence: TGCAGTGCCAGGGGGCAGGATGCAACTAATGAAAAACTGTTTTTT.

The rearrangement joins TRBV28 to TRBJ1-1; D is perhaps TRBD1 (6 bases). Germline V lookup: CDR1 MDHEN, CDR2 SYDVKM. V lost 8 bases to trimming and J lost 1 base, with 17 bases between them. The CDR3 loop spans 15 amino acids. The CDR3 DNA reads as TGTGCCAGCTGGGAGGGGGGCGCAAGGAACACTGAAGCTTTCTTT. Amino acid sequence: CASWEGGARNTEAFF.

DNA of the CDR3: TGTGCCAGCAGCAAAGGAGCTGGTGAGCAGTTCTTC. Protein sequence: CASSKGAGEQFF. The chain combines TRBV21-1 with TRBJ2-1. TRBV21-1 is designated a pseudogene. The CDR3 is made up of 12 amino acids.

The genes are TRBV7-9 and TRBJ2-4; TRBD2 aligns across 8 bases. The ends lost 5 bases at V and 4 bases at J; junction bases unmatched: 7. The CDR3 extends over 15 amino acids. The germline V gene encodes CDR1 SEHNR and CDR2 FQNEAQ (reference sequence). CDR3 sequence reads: CASSQTGGGKNIQYF. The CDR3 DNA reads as TGTGCCAGCAGCCAGACCGGGGGGGGGAAAAACATTCAGTACTTC.

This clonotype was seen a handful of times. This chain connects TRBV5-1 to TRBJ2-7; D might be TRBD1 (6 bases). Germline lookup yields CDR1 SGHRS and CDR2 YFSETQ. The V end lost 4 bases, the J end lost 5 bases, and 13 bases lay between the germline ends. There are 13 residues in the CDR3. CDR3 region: CASSARGLHEQYF. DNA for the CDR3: TGCGCCAGCAGCGCCAGGGGATTACACGAGCAGTACTTC.

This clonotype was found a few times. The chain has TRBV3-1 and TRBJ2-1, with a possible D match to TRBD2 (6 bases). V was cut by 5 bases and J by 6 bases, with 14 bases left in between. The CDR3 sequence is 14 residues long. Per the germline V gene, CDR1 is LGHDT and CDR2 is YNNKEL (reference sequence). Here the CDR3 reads CASSSGLTPNEQFF. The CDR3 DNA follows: TGTGCCAGCAGCTCGGGACTGACCCCCAATGAGCAGTTCTTC.

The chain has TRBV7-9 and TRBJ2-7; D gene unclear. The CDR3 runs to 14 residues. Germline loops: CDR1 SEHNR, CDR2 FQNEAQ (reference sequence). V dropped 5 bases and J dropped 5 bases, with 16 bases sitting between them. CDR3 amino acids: CASSRQVQIDEQYF. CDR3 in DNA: TGTGCCAGCAGCCGGCAGGTGCAGATCGACGAGCAGTACTTC.